The present T cell receptor (beta chain) was sequenced within a study of cytomegalovirus exposure and HLA in healthy donors. This clone has only a few counts. Its target is not known. CDR3 length: 17 residues. Germline lookup yields CDR1 SGHVS and CDR2 FQNEAQ. V lost 2 bases and J lost 7, with 24 bases in between. Study observations and caveats: Other equally common chains were less clonally expanded than HLA-associated TCR beta chains, a later analysis showed. Researchers catalogued about 150 TCR beta chains as cytomegalovirus-associated.

In the PCR, 60 Vbeta and 13 Jbeta primers were used. Clones were read by immunoSEQ multiplex PCR, and TCRdb kept only the in-frame ones, dropping some. The repertoire includes roughly 220,000 clones, around 70% of them detected once, and 2% to 3% sits in the top ten. Sequenced input: PBMCs. The source of this sequence is a middle-aged man in good health and CMV-seropositive. The gene calls are TRBV7-8 and TRBJ2-7; TRBD2 is a possible D gene (7 bases). As DNA, the CDR3 is TGTGCCAGCAGCTTAAACGGGGGAGGGGGGGCCCGCCTTGAGCAGTACTTC. It specifies CASSLNGGGGARLEQYF.